This entry lists 18 T cell receptor beta chains sequenced from one sample in a study of TIL therapy for anti-PD-1-resistant metastatic lung cancer. Specified time point: pre-treatment sample, taken before nivolumab and TIL therapy. Tumor tissue came from excised metastases, mostly pleural nodules or supraclavicular lymph nodes. The immunoSEQ assay was v3. Measured with immunoSEQ multiplex PCR; TCRdb has only the in-frame clones, and not every one. The table includes 2,500 or so clones, around 73% detected once. Sample: tumor tissue, taken at baseline. The receptors were gathered from a person aged 30 to 80 with non-small cell lung cancer. Some clones in this sample may be carry-over from other donors' samples.

The chain recombines TRBV10-2 with TRBJ1-1; no reliable D call. The germline V gene encodes CDR1 WSHSY and CDR2 SAAADI. Trimming took 8 bases from V and 1 from J, leaving 5 bases between them. The CDR3 totals 11 residues. The CDR3 loop reads CASRENTEAFF. Written as DNA, the CDR3 is TGCGCCAGCCGGGAGAACACTGAAGCTTTCTTT.

The chain is built from TRBV4-3 and TRBJ2-7, with D perhaps TRBD1 or TRBD2 (5 bases each). The germline V and J ends were trimmed by 6 bases and 7 bases, with 19 bases remaining between them. The V gene's germline CDR1 is LGHNA and CDR2 YSLEER. The CDR3 runs 14 residues. CDR3 DNA: TGCGCCAGCAGTCGGGACCGGGTCCAGGGAGAGCAGTACTTC. Its translation is CASSRDRVQGEQYF.

The rearrangement joins TRBV10-2 to TRBJ2-7; D call uncertain. V was shortened by 6 bases and J by 5 bases, with 11 bases between the two germline ends. Germline V gene lookup returns CDR1 WSHSY and CDR2 SAAADI. This CDR3 has 12 amino acids. CDR3 nucleotide sequence: TGCGCCAGCAGCGCAAAGGGCAACGAGCAGTACTTC. The encoded protein is CASSAKGNEQYF.

This chain joins TRBV19 and TRBJ1-5; D is uncertain. The V gene's germline CDR1 is LNHDA and CDR2 SQIVND (reference sequence). This CDR3 comprises 15 residues. V lost 3 bases, J lost 0 bases, and 9 bases lay in between. CDR3 sequence (DNA): TGTGCCAGTAGTATGAGTGCCTATAGCAATCAGCCCCAGCATTTT. Translated, it gives CASSMSAYSNQPQHF.

Only a few counts were recorded for this clone. The CDR3: CASSPREKNNQPQHF. CDR3 DNA: TGTGCCAGCAGCCCACGGGAAAAAAACAATCAGCCCCAGCATTTT. J is TRBJ1-5 and V is TRBV4-2, with no clear D. CDR1 LGHNA and CDR2 YNFKEQ come from the germline V gene. The germline V and J ends were trimmed by 4 bases and 3 bases, with 13 bases remaining between them. CDR3 length: 15 amino acids.

This sequence joins TRBV21-1 and TRBJ2-1. TRBV21-1 is a recognized pseudogene. This CDR3 has 15 amino acids. CDR3 sequence: CASSRPKPVYNEQFF. The CDR3 bases are TGTGCCAGCAGCAGGCCGAAGCCGGTCTACAATGAGCAGTTCTTC.

This chain links TRBV7-7 with TRBJ1-1; D ambiguous. The CDR3 has 13 residues. Germline V lookup: CDR1 SSHAT, CDR2 FNYEAQ (reference sequence). V was cut by 5 bases and J by 5 bases, with 12 bases left in between. The chain's CDR3 is CASSLGTNTEAFF. DNA for the CDR3: TGTGCCAGCAGCCTCGGTACAAATACTGAAGCTTTCTTT.

The chain combines TRBV20-1 with TRBJ2-7; D not certain. Germline V gives CDR1 DFQATT, CDR2 SNEGSKA (reference sequence). CDR3 length: 11 amino acids. The V and J ends lost 2 bases and 3 bases respectively, with 5 bases between them. DNA for the CDR3: TGCAGTGCTAGATTTAGCTACGAGCAGTACTTC. It specifies CSARFSYEQYF.

The chain joins TRBV9 to TRBJ2-6, with D uncertain. V lost 4 bases and J lost 4, with 9 bases in between. Germline CDR1 reads SGDLS; CDR2 reads YYNGEE. The CDR3 sequence is 14 residues long. DNA of the CDR3: TGTGCCAGCAGCCTCGCGTCCGGGGCCAACGTCCTGACTTTC. Protein product: CASSLASGANVLTF.

The chain has TRBV6-1 and TRBJ2-3; 10 nucleotides line up with TRBD1. Per germline, CDR1 MNHNS and CDR2 SASEGT. CDR3 length: 15 residues. The V gene end was trimmed by 6 bases and the J gene end by 2 bases; junction bases not matched to a gene: 5. In nucleotides, the CDR3 is TGTGCCAGCAGGGGGGACAGGGGCGACACAGATACGCAGTATTTT. Protein product: CASRGDRGDTDTQYF.

The V call is TRBV7-9, the J call TRBJ2-5; 7 positions match TRBD2. V was clipped by 4 bases and J by 2 bases; unmatched bases: 10. In germline, CDR1 is SEHNR, CDR2 FQNEAQ (reference sequence). The CDR3 sequence is 16 residues long. CDR3 DNA sequence: TGTGCCAGCAGCTCAACCCTACTAGCGTGGCAAGAGACCCAGTACTTC. Its translation: CASSSTLLAWQETQYF.

This clone was counted only a few times. The V call is TRBV5-4, the J call TRBJ2-3; TRBD1 aligns across 11 bases. The CDR3 runs to 15 residues. Germline lookup yields CDR1 SGHNT and CDR2 YYREEE (reference sequence). The junction had 4 bases not matched to a gene; V was cut back by 4 bases and J by 3 bases. In DNA form, the CDR3 reads TGTGCCAGCAGCGCTCGGGACAGGGGGACAGATACGCAGTATTTT. Its protein is CASSARDRGTDTQYF.

The chain uses TRBV30 and TRBJ2-2, with D unresolved. V shed 1 base and J shed 8 bases, with 11 bases lying between them. Germline V gives CDR1 GTSNPN, CDR2 SVGIG (reference sequence). The CDR3 has 13 amino acids. This CDR3 reads CAWSAQSGGELFF. The CDR3 coding sequence is TGTGCCTGGAGTGCCCAGAGTGGTGGGGAGCTGTTTTTT. Full variable domain (remainder filled in from reference TRBV30 and TRBJ2-2): SQTIHQWPATLVQPVGSPLSLECTVEGTSNPNLYWYRQAAGRGLQLLFYSVGIGQISSEVPQNLSASRPQDRQFILSSKKLLLSDSGFYLCAWSAQSGGELFFGEGSRLTVL.

V is TRBV4-1 and J is TRBJ1-2, with a possible D match to TRBD1 (6 bases). Trimming cost V 1 base and J 2 bases, with 11 bases left between them. This CDR3 is 15 amino acids long. Germline V CDR1 and CDR2: MGHRA, YSYEKL. CDR3: CASSQASGANYGYTF. The DNA of the CDR3 is TGCGCCAGCAGCCAAGCCTCGGGGGCCAACTATGGCTACACCTTC.

The V and J genes are TRBV6-1 and TRBJ2-2, with 7 bases that match TRBD2. Germline lookup yields CDR1 MNHNS and CDR2 SASEGT. The CDR3 sequence is 15 residues long. Germline trimming cut 2 bases from V and 5 bases from J; bases unmatched to any gene: 5. DNA for the CDR3: TGTGCCAGCAGTGAAAAACTAGCGACAACCGGGGAGCTGTTTTTT. Amino acids: CASSEKLATTGELFF.

This chain links TRBV5-4 with TRBJ1-2; 11 nucleotides align to TRBD1. V shed 4 bases, J shed 3 bases, and the junction held 8 bases outside the gene matches. Germline assignment: CDR1 SGHNT and CDR2 YYREEE (reference sequence). This CDR3 has 16 residues. This CDR3 reads CASSTGTGGVDYGYTF. Written as DNA, the CDR3 is TGTGCCAGCAGCACCGGGACAGGGGGAGTGGACTATGGCTACACCTTC.

This chain uses TRBV9 with TRBJ2-3; D possibly corresponds to TRBD2 (6 bases). Germline CDR1 is SGDLS and CDR2 is YYNGEE. This CDR3 contains 15 residues. V lost 3 bases to trimming and J lost 1 base, with 12 bases between them. CDR3 nucleotides: TGTGCCAGCAGCGCGCGGGGCAGCGGCACAGATACGCAGTATTTT. This translates into CASSARGSGTDTQYF. The full variable domain, completed using reference TRBV9 and TRBJ2-3, is DSGVTQTPKHLITATGQRVTLRCSPRSGDLSVYWYQQSLDQGLQFLIQYYNGEERAKGNILERFSAQQFPDLHSELNLSSLELGDSALYFCASSARGSGTDTQYFGPGTRLTVL.

This clone has just one count. The chain joins TRBV4-3 to TRBJ2-7; 7 nucleotides match TRBD2. The CDR3 length is 15 residues. Germline assignment: CDR1 LGHNA and CDR2 YSLEER. V gave up 3 bases and J gave up 3 bases; unmatched junction bases: 8. CDR3 bases: TGCGCCAGCAGCCACGGACTAGACTCCTACTACGAGCAGTACTTC. Translating gives CASSHGLDSYYEQYF.